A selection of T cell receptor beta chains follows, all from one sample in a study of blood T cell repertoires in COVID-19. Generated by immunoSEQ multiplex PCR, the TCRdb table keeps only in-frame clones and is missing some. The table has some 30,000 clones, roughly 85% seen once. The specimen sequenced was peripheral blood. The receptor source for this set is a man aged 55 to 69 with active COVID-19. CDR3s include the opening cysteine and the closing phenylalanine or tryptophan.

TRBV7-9 CASSQNSGANVLTF
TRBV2 CASSLTGMDYGYTF
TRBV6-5 CASSYVGLAGFDLFF
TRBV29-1 CSVSGGGITDTQYF
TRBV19 CASSIDRGQGGQAFF
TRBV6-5 CASNPTGVYTEAFF
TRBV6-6 CASSYGPGTEQFF
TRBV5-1 CASSFSGGEQYF
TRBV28 CASTTTSPSSYNEQFF
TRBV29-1 CSVPGETYSGNTIYF
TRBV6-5 CASSYSRWPDTQYF
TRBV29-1 CSVDKVLTEPLANYGYTF
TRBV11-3 CASSFRTGTNTGELFF
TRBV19 CASSTNRGSETQYF